This T cell receptor (beta chain) was documented in a study of cytomegalovirus exposure and HLA in healthy donors. A word on this clone: Its antigen is not known.

Germline V CDR1 and CDR2: SGHTA, FQGNSA. CDR3 size: 15 residues. V shed 2 bases, J shed 1 base, and the junction held 2 bases outside the gene matches. The PCR made use of 60 Vbeta and 13 Jbeta primers. In the authors' methods: In a later analysis, about 9.9 million of approximately 80 million unique beta chains occurred in at least two donors. Profiled with immunoSEQ multiplex PCR; TCRdb holds only in-frame clones, not every one. V, J and clone size are those of that table, while D and trimming were read from the DNA. The sample contains about 160,000 clones, around 75% of which appear only once. General study results and limits: According to an earlier analysis, most TCR beta V segments yielded productive rearrangements about 87% or about 30% of the time. TCR sequences were mostly rare, though some public TCRs occurred in many donors. CMV serostatus was the sole immune exposure information available.

This sequence originates from a woman aged 18 to 35 in good health and CMV-seronegative. The material sequenced was PBMCs. The chain has TRBV7-2 and TRBJ1-1; 9 bases fit TRBD1. In DNA form, the CDR3 reads TGTGCCAGCAGCTTAATGGGACAGGGGAACACTGAAGCTTTCTTT. As protein: CASSLMGQGNTEAFF.